This T cell receptor beta chain was found in a study of human T cells and chemical hapten exposure (dated by TCRdb to the early 2020s). For the study in its entirety: For sensitization, 2% DPC in acetone was applied to a roughly 2 cm by roughly 2 cm area of upper inner arm skin. Patients additionally received weekly therapeutic DPC doses to the scalp throughout the approximately 25-week study period. Patch testing was performed on the upper back with Finn chambers containing 0.01% DPC, and the patch tests were scored after 6 days according to International Contact Dermatitis Research Group standards. The mostly female patient cohort included alopecia areata with under or over 50% scalp involvement, alopecia totalis and alopecia universalis. Libraries were combined into a pool for sequencing, and differences in TCR yield between samples came mainly from small differences in library volumes within the pool. In alopecia patients, the study followed how the peripheral blood TCR repertoire changed in vivo over primary and secondary sensitization to diphenylcyclopropenone (DPC), a hapten. Blood samples were taken from patients before sensitization (week 0) and at 2, 6 and about 24 weeks after DPC sensitization. Blood for TCR sequencing was provided by twenty-nine alopecia patients at one to four time points (pre-sensitization, 2, 6 and 24 weeks). General study outcomes and caveats: Alopecia, a presumed autoimmune disease, was present in all patients, so the immune response of the patients might differ from that of healthy individuals. No change with DPC sensitization was found in the number of TCRs above 1 in 1000 frequency, and no evidence of global repertoire structure alterations was found. Compared with pre-sensitization or healthy control sets, expanded TCRs formed significantly more large CDR3 similarity clusters, which is consistent with antigen-driven responses. A positive correlation was found between the number of PT1 expanded TCRs and patch test score, with significance reached at thresholds 8, 16 and 32 but not 4. After repeated subsampling, changes were observed in the strength of the expansion versus patch-test correlation and in the threshold at which the correlation became significant.

Library construction relied on RACE. TCRdb records NextSeq 500 as the sequencer. During library preparation, unique molecular identifiers were attached to individual cDNA molecules so that TCRs could be counted quantitatively and reproducibly. Each blood RNA sample was used to sequence both TCR alpha and TCR beta chains. The authors' analysis ran thus. The median number of TCRs per sample was approximately 98,000, ranging from about 20,000 to 750,000. The Decombinator software suite was used to annotate the V, J and CDR3 of the TCR reads. For PS versus PT1 abundance plots, all samples were subsampled to the same number of TCRs (28,000). Expanded TCRs were defined as absent before sensitization and observed at least eight times at the 2-week time point. Using fastp at Q25 and MiXCR, TCRdb reprocessed the public reads and kept productive beta chains. Each CDR3 protein gets just one entry, which takes the most common genes and DNA from the rows behind it. These V and J calls rely on TCRdb rather than the paper's analysis. This sample has more than 300,000 distinct CDR3 sequences in its table, and 4.5% to 5.5% of those were observed once. The top ten clones comprise about 2.5% of the sample.

The intended sense of this specimen's time point label: pre-sensitization, week 0. In the paper's terms, the treatment or condition label means: therapeutic diphenylcyclopropenone sensitization with weekly scalp DPC. Blood at each patch-test visit was drawn before the patch test was applied. To be eligible, patients had to be aged 18 to 70, diagnosed with alopecia and judged suitable for DPC therapy, while pregnant patients were excluded. Unfractionated whole blood was collected in Tempus Blood RNA tubes, and total RNA was extracted from that blood. CDR1 SGHRS and CDR2 YFSETQ were looked up in the germline V gene. Trimming costs V 5 bases and J 8 bases, and their ends lie 16 bases apart. Including the terminal cysteine and phenylalanine, the CDR3 comprises 13 residues. The entry retains the CDR3 DNA only, 39 bases that are in frame from base 1. On this clonotype itself: Its binding antigen is unknown. No base-level quality is on record; no much larger clone is a single base apart.

Specimen: whole blood, collected in connection with sensitization to the hapten diphenylcyclopropenone (DPC). This receptor chain uses TRBV5-1 and TRBJ1-1; the D gene is not confidently resolved. The receptor was derived from a woman in her fifties or sixties with alopecia areata. Some clones in this sample may be carry-over from other donors' samples. The CDR3 reads as follows: CASRLAGLREAFF. The DNA is as follows: TGCGCCAGCAGGCTGGCAGGCCTCCGGGAAGCTTTCTTT.